The text below deals with one TCR beta chain. Its antigen remains unidentified. Unique molecular identifiers (one per individual cDNA molecule) were attached. One entry per CDR3 protein results from TCRdb running MiXCR on the 5' RACE reads. Among more than 85,000 distinct CDR3 sequences listed, 15% to 20% were seen once. The data were taken from a study of early T cells in non-severe SARS-CoV-2 infection. Looking at the study overall: Sequencing targeted bulk RNA from unsorted whole blood, leaving chains unpaired.

Looked up from germline, CDR1 is SQVTM and CDR2 is ANQGSEA. This CDR3 contains 13 residues. Trimming took off 4 bases at V and 0 bases at J, with 9 bases between the two ends. Whole-study results and caveats: Anti-spike CD8 responses were favored by VDJdb matching, which missed private and CD4 specificities.

Sequencing used whole blood. V usage is TRBV29-1 and J usage is TRBJ1-1; TRBD1 might be the D (6 bases). The TCR comes from an adult who was a healthcare worker with PCR-confirmed SARS-CoV-2 infection or an uninfected control (not recorded which). CDR3 DNA sequence: TGCAGCGTTGTAACAGGGATGAACACTGAAGCTTTCTTT. Its translation: CSVVTGMNTEAFF.